The entry that follows covers one TCR beta chain sequence. The table came from immunoSEQ multiplex PCR; TCRdb's copy has only in-frame clones and leaves some out. Of about 320,000 clones in the sample, 86% were seen once. The CDR3 covers 14 residues. From germline, CDR1 is GTSNPN and CDR2 SVGIG (reference sequence). V was trimmed by 4 bases and J by 5 bases, leaving 12 bases between them. These data belong to a study of Ad26.COV2.S vaccination and SARS-CoV-2 variants. The treatment was: 19 received Ad26.COV2.S at low or high dose, single or two shots; about 5 received placebo; per-sample allocation not given. After the first vaccine or placebo injection, samples were drawn on day 63.

The chain joins TRBV30 to TRBJ1-6; D remains unclear. This clonotype was obtained from a person aged 18-65 years who received the Ad26.COV2.S COVID-19 vaccine or a placebo. The material sequenced was peripheral blood, taken in a trial of Ad26.COV2.S vaccine versus placebo. CDR3 sequence (DNA): TGTGCCTGGATTCAGAACCTGGATAATTCACCCCTCCACTTT. Translation gives CAWIQNLDNSPLHF.